These 32 T cell receptor beta chains were sequenced from one sample in a study of blood T cell repertoires in COVID-19. The protocol was immunoSEQ multiplex PCR, while the TCRdb copy is restricted to in-frame clones and leaves out a portion. The table shows approximately 110,000 clones, with about 90% occurring only once. The sequencing sample was made of peripheral blood. The receptors come from a human donor in a cohort sampled during active COVID-19.

This clone was found a few times. The chain employs TRBV6-5 and TRBJ1-5; D is ambiguous. The length of the CDR3 is 13 residues. CDR1 MNHEY and CDR2 SVGAGI come from the germline V gene. V was trimmed by 6 bases and J by 4 bases, leaving 10 bases between them. This CDR3 reads CASSRGPNQPQHF. In DNA form, the CDR3 reads TGTGCCAGCAGCCGTGGGCCGAATCAGCCCCAGCATTTT.

V usage is TRBV3-1 (or the pseudogene TRBV3-2) and J usage is TRBJ2-7; D remains unclear. Trimming pared 8 bases from V and 4 bases from J, leaving 9 bases between. The CDR3 is made up of 11 amino acids. Germline V CDR1 and CDR2: LGHDT, YNNKEL (reference sequence). Here the CDR3 DNA reads TGTGCCAGCGGCCGGCCTTACGAGCAGTACTTC. This gives the protein CASGRPYEQYF.

CDR3 loop: CASSSGTGGSSGANVLTF. DNA of the CDR3: TGTGCCAGTAGTTCCGGGACAGGGGGCAGCTCTGGGGCCAACGTCCTGACTTTC. This chain joins TRBV19 and TRBJ2-6, with 12 bases identical to TRBD1. V lost 5 bases to trimming and J lost 0 bases; unmatched junction nucleotides: 5. This CDR3 is 18 amino acids long. The germline V gene encodes CDR1 LNHDA and CDR2 SQIVND (reference sequence).

This clone was observed a single time. V usage is TRBV9 and J usage is TRBJ2-4, with no clear D. V was pared by 4 bases and J by 9 bases, with 23 bases between. CDR1 is SGDLS and CDR2 is YYNGEE in the germline V gene. This CDR3 has 16 amino acids. CDR3 nucleotide sequence: TGTGCCAGCAGCCGTATAGGCGTTGAGGCCGGCGGCATTCAGTACTTC. Translated: CASSRIGVEAGGIQYF.

The chain is built from TRBV25-1 and TRBJ2-3; a weak D match, TRBD2 (7 bases). Germline V gene lookup returns CDR1 MGHDK and CDR2 SYGVNS. This CDR3 spans 17 amino acids. The V gene lost 1 base and the J gene lost 1 base, with 15 bases spanning the gap. For the CDR3, the DNA is TGTGCCAGCAGTGAATCGGGGGGCAGGGAAGGCACAGATACGCAGTATTTT. Translating gives CASSESGGREGTDTQYF.

This chain joins TRBV12-3 or TRBV12-4 and TRBJ2-1, with D unclear. The CDR3 extends over 12 amino acids. Trimming shortened V by 7 bases and J by 1 base, and 5 bases separated the two germline ends. CDR3 in amino acids: CASTLSYNEQFF. DNA for the CDR3: TGTGCCAGCACCCTTTCCTACAATGAGCAGTTCTTC.

This chain uses TRBV3-1 (or the pseudogene TRBV3-2) with TRBJ2-7, with TRBD1 matching 9 bases. Germline trimming cut 3 bases from V and 3 bases from J; bases unmatched to any gene: 3. The CDR3 has 14 amino acids. Germline V gene lookup returns CDR1 LGHDT and CDR2 YNNKEL (reference sequence). For the CDR3, the DNA is TGTGCCAGCAGCCAGGGACAGGGAATCTACGAGCAGTACTTC. Amino acid sequence: CASSQGQGIYEQYF.

The chain combines TRBV19 with TRBJ1-2, with D perhaps matching TRBD1 (6 bases). The CDR3 loop spans 16 amino acids. From germline, CDR1 is LNHDA and CDR2 SQIVND (reference sequence). Deletions cut 3 bases from V and 0 bases from J, with 14 bases between. In DNA form, the CDR3 reads TGTGCCAGTAGTATTGGTGGGACAACAGCTAACTATGGCTACACCTTC. Its translation is CASSIGGTTANYGYTF.

The genes are TRBV4-1 and TRBJ2-3; D may be TRBD1 (7 bases). Germline V gives CDR1 MGHRA, CDR2 YSYEKL. The CDR3 loop spans 17 amino acids. The V end lost 3 bases, the J end lost 9 bases, and 25 bases lay between the germline ends. The CDR3 DNA follows: TGCGCCAGCAGCCACCCAAAAGACAGGGAGGCCTTTCGGACGCAGTATTTT. It codes for CASSHPKDREAFRTQYF.

In this sample, this clone turned up once. The gene calls are TRBV5-4 and TRBJ2-7, with TRBD1 identical over 10 bases. The J segment lost 5 bases and the V segment lost 3 bases, leaving 8 bases of the junction unmatched. The CDR3 has 15 residues. From germline, CDR1 is SGHNT and CDR2 YYREEE (reference sequence). CDR3 in amino acids: CASSSPGQGLDEQYF. DNA for the CDR3: TGTGCCAGCAGCTCCCCGGGACAGGGGTTGGACGAGCAGTACTTC.

V and J are TRBV4-3 and TRBJ1-2, with 9 bases fitting TRBD1. The CDR3 covers 14 residues. V shed 0 bases and J 11 bases; nucleotides not matched to a gene: 7. CDR1 and CDR2 from the germline V gene are LGHNA and YSLEER. CDR3 loop: CASSQDIGTGLYTF. DNA of the CDR3: TGCGCCAGCAGCCAAGATATCGGGACAGGGTTGTACACCTTC.

This chain uses TRBV5-4 with TRBJ1-1, with a possible D match to TRBD1 (5 bases). The CDR3 has 15 amino acids. V was shortened by 3 bases and J by 3 bases, with 15 bases between the two germline ends. Germline V gives CDR1 SGHNT, CDR2 YYREEE (reference sequence). CDR3 in amino acids: CASSWPGGSDTEAFF. As DNA, the CDR3 is TGTGCCAGCAGCTGGCCGGGGGGTTCAGACACTGAAGCTTTCTTT. The variable domain in full, with the rest retrieved from reference TRBV5-4 and TRBJ1-1, is ETGVTQSPTHLIKTRGQQVTLRCSSQSGHNTVSWYQQALGQGPQFIFQYYREEENGRGNFPPRFSGLQFPNYSSELNVNALELDDSALYLCASSWPGGSDTEAFFGQGTRLTVV.

The chain joins TRBV3-1 (or the pseudogene TRBV3-2) to TRBJ1-5; 11 bases match TRBD1. Germline values: CDR1 LGHDT, CDR2 YNNKEL (reference sequence). J gave up 7 bases and V 4 bases, and 6 bases lay outside the gene matches. The CDR3 totals 15 residues. The CDR3 here is CASSPIGQGAQPQHF. CDR3 bases: TGTGCCAGCAGCCCCATAGGACAGGGGGCCCAGCCCCAGCATTTT.

V gene TRBV7-8 combines with J gene TRBJ2-7; 10 positions agree with TRBD2. The CDR3 length is 15 residues. Germline assignment: CDR1 SGHVS and CDR2 FQNEAQ. Trimming took 5 bases from V and 3 from J; bases not matched to a gene: 7. The CDR3 nucleotides read TGTGCCAGCAGCCTCCCCCTAGCGGGGGTCTACGAGCAGTACTTC. Translated, it gives CASSLPLAGVYEQYF.

This clone was counted once. The chain has TRBV19 and TRBJ1-6; 7 bases line up with TRBD1. Germline V CDR1 and CDR2: LNHDA, SQIVND (reference sequence). CDR3 length: 16 amino acids. The ends lost 5 bases at V and 13 bases at J; junction bases unmatched: 17. The CDR3 region is CASSDDRAAGRLPLHF. The CDR3 nucleotides read TGTGCCAGTAGTGACGACAGGGCTGCCGGTCGTTTGCCCCTCCACTTT.

This clone was counted once. V gene TRBV4-1 combines with J gene TRBJ1-1; 7 bases match TRBD1. The CDR3 sequence is 16 residues long. CDR1 is MGHRA and CDR2 is YSYEKL in the germline V gene. V shed 4 bases and J 0 bases; nucleotides not matched to a gene: 8. CDR3 coding DNA: TGCGCCAGCAGCCTTTCATTGGGACAGTTGAACACTGAAGCTTTCTTT. Translating gives CASSLSLGQLNTEAFF.

V usage is TRBV18 and J usage is TRBJ2-1; a weak D match, TRBD1 (6 bases). Per the germline V gene, CDR1 is KGHSH and CDR2 is LQKENI. The CDR3 spans 14 residues. Trimming left V 2 bases short and J 4 bases short, with 9 bases between. CDR3 nucleotides: TGTGCCAGCTCACCAAGGACAGATTACAATGAGCAGTTCTTC. It specifies CASSPRTDYNEQFF. Filled out from reference TRBV18 and TRBJ2-1, the complete variable domain reads NAGVMQNPRHLVRRRGQEARLRCSPMKGHSHVYWYRQLPEEGLKFMVYLQKENIIDESGMPKERFSAEFPKEGPSILRIQQVVRGDSAAYFCASSPRTDYNEQFFGPGTRLTVL.

V and J are TRBV6-1 and TRBJ2-4, with a weak D call TRBD1 (5 bases). The V and J ends lost 0 bases and 8 bases respectively, with 8 bases between them. The CDR3 is 13 amino acids. The V gene's germline CDR1 is MNHNS and CDR2 SASEGT. CDR3 protein: CASSEAIGDIQYF. The CDR3 nucleotides are TGTGCCAGCAGTGAAGCGATAGGGGACATTCAGTACTTC.

This clone has just one count. The J gene is TRBJ2-1, the V gene TRBV21-1; TRBD1, the table's D call, lacks a check against the DNA. TRBV21-1 is a listed pseudogene. The CDR3 loop spans 17 amino acids. In DNA, the CDR3 is TGTGCCAGCAGCAAAGGTACCACAGGGGACGCGGGCAATGAGCAGTTCTTC. This codes for CASSKGTTGDAGNEQFF.

The chain employs TRBV2 and TRBJ1-5; D gene unclear. The length of the CDR3 is 14 residues. Germline V gives CDR1 SNHLY, CDR2 FYNNEI. Trimming removed 3 bases from V and 7 bases from J, with 13 bases in between. The CDR3 here is CASSDSRILQPQHF. As DNA, the CDR3 is TGTGCCAGCAGTGATTCCAGGATCCTCCAGCCCCAGCATTTT.

The chain is built from TRBV9 and TRBJ2-7, with 7 positions matching TRBD1. Germline trimming cut 3 bases from V and 4 bases from J; bases unmatched to any gene: 7. In germline, CDR1 is SGDLS, CDR2 YYNGEE. The CDR3 is 14 residues long. CDR3 nucleotide sequence: TGTGCCAGCAGCGCCTCGGGACAGCAGTACGAGCAGTACTTC. Protein product: CASSASGQQYEQYF.

The CDR3 loop reads CASSPRYNEQFF. Here the CDR3 DNA reads TGTGCCAGCAGCCCGCGGTACAATGAGCAGTTCTTC. The chain uses TRBV7-6 and TRBJ2-1; no clear D gene. The CDR3 sequence is 12 residues long. Germline V lookup: CDR1 SGHVS, CDR2 FNYEAQ. V lost 5 bases and J lost 4, with 6 bases in between.

This clone came up a few times. The genes are TRBV7-8 and TRBJ1-2, with TRBD1 matching 7 bases. CDR1 and CDR2 (germline): SGHVS, FQNEAQ. The CDR3 runs 13 residues. Trimming took 5 bases from V and 7 from J; bases not matched to a gene: 7. Written as DNA, the CDR3 is TGTGCCAGCAGCGCAACAGGGGCCGTTGGCTACACCTTC. Protein product: CASSATGAVGYTF.

This chain uses TRBV2 with TRBJ1-4; D is possibly TRBD1 (6 bases). The ends were cut back, 5 bases at V and 0 bases at J, with 10 bases in the middle. CDR3 length equals 15 residues. Germline CDR1 reads SNHLY; CDR2 reads FYNNEI. The DNA for the CDR3 is TGTGCCAGCAGTAGGACAGCTACAACTAATGAAAAACTGTTTTTT. Translating gives CASSRTATTNEKLFF.

The V call is TRBV28, the J call TRBJ2-3; D gene unclear. Germline assignment: CDR1 MDHEN and CDR2 SYDVKM. The CDR3 is 12 amino acids. Trimming took off 4 bases at V and 4 bases at J, with 6 bases between the two ends. The DNA of the CDR3 is TGTGCCAGCAGTTCACATCCAGATACGCAGTATTTT. As protein: CASSSHPDTQYF.

This chain uses TRBV25-1 with TRBJ2-5; tentatively, D is TRBD1 (6 bases). Germline loops: CDR1 MGHDK, CDR2 SYGVNS. Trimming stripped 1 base from V and 5 bases from J, with 17 bases between. This CDR3 spans 16 amino acids. The DNA of the CDR3 is TGTGCCAGCAGTGAATCAGGCAGGGGTATGGGTGAGACCCAGTACTTC. Encoded protein: CASSESGRGMGETQYF. Together with reference TRBV25-1 and TRBJ2-5, the CDR3 gives the full variable domain: EADIYQTPRYLVIGTGKKITLECSQTMGHDKMYWYQQDPGMELHLIHYSYGVNSTEKGDLSSESTVSRIRTEHFPLTLESARPSHTSQYLCASSESGRGMGETQYFGPGTRLLVL.

The V call is TRBV19, the J call TRBJ2-3, with 11 bases that match TRBD1. The CDR3 extends over 16 amino acids. With 6 bases clipped from V and 5 bases from J, the junction kept 10 bases outside the gene matches. The germline V gene has CDR1 LNHDA and CDR2 SQIVND (reference sequence). The CDR3 DNA follows: TGTGCCAGTAGCGTTCGCCGGGACAGGGGGAGAGATACGCAGTATTTT. Its protein is CASSVRRDRGRDTQYF. The full variable domain, rest sourced from reference TRBV19 and TRBJ2-3, is DGGITQSPKYLFRKEGQNVTLSCEQNLNHDAMYWYRQDPGQGLRLIYYSQIVNDFQKGDIAEGYSVSREKKESFPLTVTSAQKNPTAFYLCASSVRRDRGRDTQYFGPGTRLTVL.

The chain links TRBV4-3 to TRBJ2-1, with TRBD2 identical over 11 bases. Germline trimming cut 0 bases from V and 7 bases from J; bases unmatched to any gene: 2. The CDR3 length is 15 residues. Germline assignment: CDR1 LGHNA and CDR2 YSLEER. CDR3 residues: CASSQELAGVNEQFF. Here the CDR3 DNA reads TGCGCCAGCAGCCAAGAACTAGCGGGGGTTAATGAGCAGTTCTTC.

The J gene is TRBJ1-6, the V gene TRBV7-9; D remains unclear. Trimming stripped 5 bases from V and 9 bases from J, with 8 bases between. The CDR3 runs to 12 residues. The germline V gene has CDR1 SEHNR and CDR2 FQNEAQ (reference sequence). The CDR3 DNA is TGTGCCAGCAGCCCAACACCTTCACCCCTCCACTTT. Translation gives CASSPTPSPLHF.

V and J are TRBV2 and TRBJ1-2, with 9 bases matching TRBD1. The CDR3 contains 14 residues. The trim removed 6 bases at V and 8 bases at J, leaving 10 bases unmatched. Germline assignment: CDR1 SNHLY and CDR2 FYNNEI. CDR3: CASSGIRDRDGYTF. For the CDR3, the DNA is TGTGCCAGCAGCGGCATCCGGGACAGGGACGGCTACACCTTC.

The CDR3, as DNA: TGTGCCAGCAGCGTAGCGGCAGGCCACCGGGAGACCCAGTACTTC. Translated: CASSVAAGHRETQYF. The gene calls are TRBV9 and TRBJ2-5; D is undetermined. CDR1 SGDLS and CDR2 YYNGEE come from the germline V gene. Trimming cost V 0 bases and J 5 bases, with 14 bases left between them. The CDR3 runs 15 residues.

This chain links TRBV11-2 with TRBJ2-5; 13 bases match TRBD2. The CDR3 contains 16 residues. J was trimmed by 1 base and V by 4 bases; bases with no gene match: 3. Germline V CDR1 and CDR2: SGHAT, FQNNGV. CDR3 coding DNA: TGTGCCAGCAGCTCCTGGACTAGCGGGGGCCAAGAGACCCAGTACTTC. Translation gives CASSSWTSGGQETQYF.